The 24 T cell receptor beta chains below were found in one sample sequenced in a study of T cells in localized non-small cell lung cancer. The protocol was immunoSEQ multiplex PCR, while the TCRdb copy is restricted to in-frame clones and leaves out a portion. The data contain about 15,000 clones, approximately 89% of them singletons. Sequenced material: peripheral blood, taken before any cancer treatment. The receptors were sampled from a woman aged 40 to 75 with stage I lung adenocarcinoma.

The chain joins TRBV6-1 to TRBJ1-2; D is perhaps TRBD1 (6 bases). CDR3 length equals 14 residues. Trimming cost V 10 bases and J 3 bases, with 18 bases left between them. Germline CDR1 reads MNHNS; CDR2 reads SASEGT. The CDR3 DNA reads TGTGCCACAGGTGGTAGGGGGGTAGACTATGGCTACACCTTC. Encoded protein: CATGGRGVDYGYTF.

CDR3: CASSLYAEANGYTF. CDR3 coding DNA: TGTGCCAGCAGCTTATACGCGGAGGCTAATGGCTACACCTTC. The gene calls are TRBV7-6 and TRBJ1-2; no reliable D call. V shed 2 bases and J shed 6 bases, with 13 bases lying between them. CDR3 size: 14 residues. Germline V gene lookup returns CDR1 SGHVS and CDR2 FNYEAQ.

The genes are TRBV30 and TRBJ2-7; D call uncertain. The CDR3 loop spans 15 amino acids. Between the trimmed V and J ends, which lost 1 base and 3 bases, there was a span of 16 bases. From germline, CDR1 is GTSNPN and CDR2 SVGIG (reference sequence). CDR3 DNA sequence: TGTGCCTGGAGTGGCACTCTCGGGTTACTCTACGAGCAGTACTTC. As protein: CAWSGTLGLLYEQYF. Together with reference TRBV30 and TRBJ2-7, the CDR3 gives the full variable domain: SQTIHQWPATLVQPVGSPLSLECTVEGTSNPNLYWYRQAAGRGLQLLFYSVGIGQISSEVPQNLSASRPQDRQFILSSKKLLLSDSGFYLCAWSGTLGLLYEQYFGPGTRLTVT.

This clone occurred a few times. The rearrangement uses TRBV27 and TRBJ1-2, with TRBD1 identical over 9 bases. Germline V gene data show CDR1 as MNHEY and CDR2 as SMNVEV (reference sequence). The CDR3 consists of 16 residues. J lost 6 bases, V lost 4 bases, and 12 bases had no gene match. CDR3 protein: CASSSMDRGIFDGYTF. Here the CDR3 DNA reads TGTGCCAGCAGTTCCATGGACAGGGGAATATTCGATGGCTACACCTTC.

This sequence joins TRBV25-1 and TRBJ1-1, with TRBD1 as a possible D gene (6 bases). The CDR3 spans 15 residues. Trimming pared 5 bases from V and 6 bases from J, leaving 19 bases between. Germline V CDR1 and CDR2: MGHDK, SYGVNS. CDR3 nucleotides: TGTGCCAGCAGTCAATCTAGGGGGGGCTTTCCTGAAGCTTTCTTT. Its translation is CASSQSRGGFPEAFF.

Comment on this clone: Other nucleotide sequences from this sample produce the same CDR3. The chain couples TRBV28 to TRBJ1-2; 8 nucleotides match TRBD1. Per the germline V gene, CDR1 is MDHEN and CDR2 is SYDVKM. This CDR3 spans 13 amino acids. Trimming took 6 bases from V and 8 from J; bases not matched to a gene: 8. In nucleotides, the CDR3 is TGTGCCAGCAGCCGCGGACAGGGCGGAGGCTACACCTTC. Protein product: CASSRGQGGGYTF.

The chain links TRBV11-2 to TRBJ2-3; D unresolved. The CDR3 covers 12 residues. Per the germline V gene, CDR1 is SGHAT and CDR2 is FQNNGV. V was clipped by 2 bases and J by 6 bases, with 6 bases between them. CDR3 protein: CASSLWSDTQYF. The DNA of the CDR3 is TGTGCCAGCAGCTTATGGTCGGATACGCAGTATTTT. Filled out from reference TRBV11-2 and TRBJ2-3, the complete variable domain reads EAGVAQSPRYKIIEKRQSVAFWCNPISGHATLYWYQQILGQGPKLLIQFQNNGVVDDSQLPKDRFSAERLKGVDSTLKIQPAKLEDSAVYLCASSLWSDTQYFGPGTRLTVL.

The gene calls are TRBV6-5 and TRBJ1-2; 8 bases agree with TRBD1. Germline V lookup: CDR1 MNHEY, CDR2 SVGAGI. V was clipped by 2 bases and J by 5 bases; unmatched bases: 7. The CDR3 runs 15 residues. CDR3 residues: CASSYRDRRPYGYTF. CDR3 DNA: TGTGCCAGCAGTTACAGGGACAGGAGGCCATATGGCTACACCTTC.

This chain connects TRBV4-2 to TRBJ2-7, with a weak D call TRBD2 (6 bases). V dropped 1 base and J dropped 1 base, with 11 bases sitting between them. The CDR3 consists of 15 residues. CDR1 is LGHNA, CDR2 YNFKEQ, per germline. The CDR3 DNA follows: TGTGCCAGCAGCCAAGGACTAGAAACATCCTACGAGCAGTACTTC. Translating gives CASSQGLETSYEQYF.

This clone is classed as medium-sized. The chain links TRBV7-8 to TRBJ1-1; a possible D gene is TRBD1 (6 bases). The V gene lost 3 bases and the J gene lost 10 bases, with 9 bases spanning the gap. This CDR3 is built from 11 residues. Per the germline V gene, CDR1 is SGHVS and CDR2 is FQNEAQ. CDR3 loop: CASSFGQSAFF. The CDR3, as DNA: TGTGCCAGCAGCTTCGGACAGTCAGCTTTCTTT. The full variable domain, its missing parts supplied by reference TRBV7-8 and TRBJ1-1, is GAGVSQSPRYKVAKRGQDVALRCDPISGHVSLFWYQQALGQGPEFLTYFQNEAQLDKSGLPSDRFFAERPEGSVSTLKIQRTQQEDSAVYLCASSFGQSAFFGQGTRLTVV.

J is TRBJ2-2 and V is TRBV18; D might be TRBD2 (5 bases). CDR3 length: 18 amino acids. Per germline, CDR1 KGHSH and CDR2 LQKENI. Trimming shortened V by 2 bases and J by 5 bases, and 21 bases separated the two germline ends. CDR3 bases: TGTGCCAGCTCACCAGTTATGCTTCAGGAACGGAGGACCGGGGAGCTGTTTTTT. It codes for CASSPVMLQERRTGELFF.

V gene TRBV15 combines with J gene TRBJ2-1; 9 nucleotides line up with TRBD1. Per germline, CDR1 LNHNV and CDR2 YYDKDF (reference sequence). The V and J ends lost 5 bases and 4 bases, in that order; junction bases with no gene match: 6. There are 15 residues in the CDR3. In DNA form, the CDR3 reads TGTGCCACCAGCCCCTCGGGACAGGGTTACAATGAGCAGTTCTTC. This codes for CATSPSGQGYNEQFF.

The chain links TRBV7-9 to TRBJ1-1, with a weak D call TRBD1 (6 bases). Germline lookup yields CDR1 SEHNR and CDR2 FQNEAQ (reference sequence). The CDR3 is made up of 14 amino acids. V was cut by 2 bases and J by 5 bases, with 12 bases left in between. In nucleotides, the CDR3 is TGTGCCAGCAGCTTATTGGGGGCTGGTACTGAAGCTTTCTTT. It translates to CASSLLGAGTEAFF.

V usage is TRBV25-1 and J usage is TRBJ2-7, with D perhaps matching TRBD1 (6 bases). Per germline, CDR1 MGHDK and CDR2 SYGVNS. The CDR3 is 17 amino acids. V was clipped by 1 base and J by 0 bases, with 16 bases between them. The CDR3 loop reads CASSESPGQFLSYEQYF. The CDR3, as DNA: TGTGCCAGCAGTGAATCCCCCGGACAGTTCCTCTCCTACGAGCAGTACTTC.

The chain couples TRBV6-6 to TRBJ2-5; the D gene is possibly TRBD1 (6 bases). Trimming stripped 7 bases from V and 9 bases from J, with 15 bases between. This CDR3 has 12 residues. Germline V gene lookup returns CDR1 MNHNY and CDR2 SVGAGI (reference sequence). In nucleotides, the CDR3 is TGTGCCAGCACTGGGGGCCCCACGGCCCAGTACTTC. Translating it yields CASTGGPTAQYF.

The rearrangement links TRBV7-6 to TRBJ2-1; D call uncertain. Trimming removed 0 bases from V and 8 bases from J, with 11 bases in between. CDR1 and CDR2 (germline): SGHVS, FNYEAQ. The CDR3 contains 14 residues. CDR3 nucleotides: TGTGCCAGCAGCTTAGCTCATGGGGTGGATGAGCAGTTCTTC. Its protein product is CASSLAHGVDEQFF.

V and J are TRBV28 and TRBJ1-1; D gene unclear. The CDR3 extends over 13 amino acids. V dropped 3 bases and J dropped 1 base, with 6 bases sitting between them. Germline V gene sequence: CDR1 MDHEN, CDR2 SYDVKM. DNA for the CDR3: TGTGCCAGCAGTTTTGGTAGGAACACTGAAGCTTTCTTT. It encodes CASSFGRNTEAFF.

Details on this clone: This is likely a read error, given that the CDR3 carries no conserved phenylalanine or tryptophan at its end. It is unclear where the CDR3 begins or ends on the DNA, so no DNA is shown, and the CDR3 is as TCRdb lists it. This chain joins TRBV20-1 and TRBJ1-2. The CDR3 adds up to 8 amino acids, both ends counted. CDR1 is DFQATT, CDR2 SNEGSKA, per germline (reference sequence). The CDR3 sequence: CSAFLCSL.

The J gene is TRBJ2-5, the V gene TRBV6-1; TRBD1 agrees at 8 bases. The J call may be faulty, since TRBJ2-7 better matches the DNA end. Germline V CDR1 and CDR2: MNHNS, SASEGT. The CDR3 spans 14 residues. The CDR3 DNA is TGTGCCAGCAGTATGGACAGGGCAACCTACGAGCAGTACTTC. Encoded protein: CASSMDRATYEQYF.

This clone was detected once. The rearrangement uses TRBV19 and TRBJ2-7; D may be TRBD1 or TRBD2 (5 bases each). The V end was cut by 6 bases, the J end by 7 bases, with 16 bases between. Looked up from germline, CDR1 is LNHDA and CDR2 is SQIVND (reference sequence). This CDR3 comprises 13 residues. Written as DNA, the CDR3 is TGTGCCAGTAGCGTACTTCTTGGGGGTGAGCAGTACTTC. Translating gives CASSVLLGGEQYF.

A single count supports this clone. The rearrangement uses TRBV6-5 and TRBJ1-2; D not certain. Trimming took 5 bases from V and 3 from J, leaving 16 bases between them. The germline CDR1 and CDR2 sequences are MNHEY and SVGAGI. The CDR3 consists of 15 residues. The CDR3 is CASSSQDGMYYGYTF. DNA of the CDR3: TGTGCCAGCAGTAGCCAGGACGGGATGTACTATGGCTACACCTTC.

The chain couples TRBV7-9 to TRBJ2-5, with a weak D call TRBD2 (6 bases). This CDR3 region has 13 residues. The V gene's germline CDR1 is SEHNR and CDR2 FQNEAQ (reference sequence). V lost 3 bases, J lost 9 bases, and 14 bases lay in between. CDR3 residues: CASSFLRDSAQYF. The DNA for the CDR3 is TGTGCCAGCAGCTTCTTACGGGACTCTGCCCAGTACTTC.

V and J are TRBV6-5 and TRBJ2-2; D is ambiguous. Germline V gene data show CDR1 as MNHEY and CDR2 as SVGAGI. V was cut by 5 bases and J by 3 bases, with 10 bases left in between. This CDR3 is 14 amino acids long. The CDR3 sequence: CASSHRTDTGELFF. The CDR3 region has the DNA TGTGCCAGCAGTCACCGGACCGACACCGGGGAGCTGTTTTTT.

The genes are TRBV7-8 and TRBJ2-5, with D possibly being TRBD1 (6 bases). This CDR3 has 15 residues. Germline CDR1 SGHVS, CDR2 FQNEAQ. The V end lost 0 bases, the J end lost 4 bases, and 12 bases lay between the germline ends. CDR3 nucleotides: TGTGCCAGCAGCTTAGCCCAGGGGAGAGGAGAGACCCAGTACTTC. Protein: CASSLAQGRGETQYF.